Listed below are T cell receptor beta chains from one sample, sequenced in a study of glioma-infiltrating T cells. TCRdb fed the multiplex PCR reads into MiXCR, producing one record per CDR3 protein. This table has more than 85,000 distinct CDR3 sequences, less than 30% appearing once. Sequencing was done on a sample of glioma tissue, nonneoplastic brain tissue, or PBMCs (not recorded which). The receptors shown here come from a human donor with low-grade glioma or glioblastoma, undergoing nonglioma brain surgery, or in good health (not recorded which). CDR3s include the opening cysteine and the closing phenylalanine or tryptophan. D genes are given only for firm matches. Clone size appears in some rows only: once, few, many, or a class for an expanded clone.

V gene	J gene	clone size	D gene	CDR3 DNA	CDR3 protein
TRBV4-1	TRBJ2-7	-	-	TGCGCCAGCAGCCAAGATAGTGGCGAGCAGTACTTC	CASSQDSGEQYF
TRBV6-2/TRBV6-3	TRBJ2-2	many	TRBD1	TGTGCCAGCAGCTTCGGACAGGGCACCGGGGAGCTGTTTTTT	CASSFGQGTGELFF
TRBV20-1	TRBJ2-3	many	TRBD2	TGCAGTGCTAGGCCGGGACTAGCGGGAGTTTCAGATACGCAGTATTTT	CSARPGLAGVSDTQYF
TRBV7-6	TRBJ1-3	many	-	TGTGCCAGCAGCTTAGCGGGGCTCTCTGGAAACACCATATATTTT	CASSLAGLSGNTIYF
TRBV19	TRBJ2-7	few	TRBD2	TGTGCCAGTAGTATCATAGCGGGCCTCTCCTACGAGCAGTACTTC	CASSIIAGLSYEQYF
TRBV6-1	TRBJ2-7	medium-sized	-	TGTGCCAGCAGACACAGGGACTCCTACGAGCAGTACTTC	CASRHRDSYEQYF
TRBV24-1	TRBJ2-5	few	TRBD1	TGTGCCACCAGTGATTTTAAGGGGACAGGCTTACAAGAGACCCAGTACTTC	CATSDFKGTGLQETQYF
TRBV6-2/TRBV6-3	TRBJ2-7	many	TRBD1	TGTGCCAGCAGTTACTCAACAGGGGCTAACGAGCAGTACTTC	CASSYSTGANEQYF
TRBV20-1	TRBJ2-3	-	TRBD2	TGCAGTGCTGATAGCGGGATAAGTAGGAATACGCGGTATTTT	CSADSGISRNTRYF
TRBV7-9	TRBJ1-4	-	-	TGTGCCAGCAGCTTCCTACAGGGCACTTGGGAAAAACTGTTTTTT	CASSFLQGTWEKLFF
TRBV6-1	TRBJ2-1	many	-	TGTGCCAGCAGTTCCTTCGGCCCTGGGTCCTACAATGAGCAGTTCTTC	CASSSFGPGSYNEQFF
TRBV20-1	TRBJ2-1	many	-	TGCAGTGCCCGAAGGGGGGTCCATGCGTATGAGCAGTTCTTC	CSARRGVHAYEQFF
TRBV5-1	TRBJ2-7	-	-	TGCGCCAGCAGCTTGGCCCTAAGGGGAACCTACGAGCAGTACTTC	CASSLALRGTYEQYF
TRBV11-3	TRBJ2-7	few	TRBD2	TGTGCCAGCAGCTCCGGGACTAGCGGGAGAAGGGGCGGCGAGCAGTACTTC	CASSSGTSGRRGGEQYF
TRBV7-9	TRBJ2-7	few	TRBD2	TGTGCCAGCAGCCTGACTAGCGGGGGCACCTACGAGCAGTACTTC	CASSLTSGGTYEQYF
TRBV20-1	TRBJ2-1	many	TRBD2	TGCAGTGCTAGAGGTGTAAGCGGGGGGTCCTACAATGAGCAGTTCTTC	CSARGVSGGSYNEQFF